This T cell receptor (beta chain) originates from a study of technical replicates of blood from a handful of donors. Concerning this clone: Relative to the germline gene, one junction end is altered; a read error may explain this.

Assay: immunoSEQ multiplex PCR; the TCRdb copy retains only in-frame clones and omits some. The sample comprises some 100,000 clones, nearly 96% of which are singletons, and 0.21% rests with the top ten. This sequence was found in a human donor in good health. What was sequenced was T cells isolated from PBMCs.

The CDR3 DNA reads as TGCGTCAGCAGCTTGGACAGGGGGCAAAATGAGCAGTTCTTC. This translates into CVSSLDRGQNEQFF. The genes are TRBV5-1 and TRBJ2-1; 11 bases line up with TRBD1. The CDR3 has 14 residues. The germline V gene encodes CDR1 SGHRS and CDR2 YFSETQ.